The next 30 T cell receptor beta chains were all read from a single sample in a study of T cells in Graves' hyperthyroidism and ophthalmopathy. Researchers took RNA transcripts and amplified the TCR beta CDR3 regions from them. TCR CDR3 underwent first-round RT-PCR with the HTBI primer set. TCRdb recomputed calls from the multiplex PCR reads with MiXCR, one row per CDR3 protein. The repertoire holds 550,000 to 650,000 distinct CDR3 sequences, around 15% seen once, with about 14% in the top ten. The material sequenced was blood. These receptors were obtained from a woman aged 40 to 50 with Graves' hyperthyroidism.

This chain connects TRBV5-5 to TRBJ1-5, with D hard to call. The V gene lost 5 bases and the J gene lost 2 bases, with 14 bases spanning the gap. From germline, CDR1 is SGHKS and CDR2 YYEKEE (reference sequence). This CDR3 has 15 residues. In DNA, the CDR3 is TGTGCCAGCAGTACGGGAGATAGCGGCAATCAGCCCCAGCATTTT. This translates into CASSTGDSGNQPQHF.

The chain joins TRBV10-3 to TRBJ2-1; TRBD2 aligns across 9 bases. The CDR3 totals 15 residues. CDR1 and CDR2 (germline): ENHRY, SYGVKD. Trimming cost V 6 bases and J 4 bases; bases outside gene matches: 7. The CDR3 DNA sequence: TGTGCCATCAGACCCGGGACTAGCAGTTACAATGAGCAGTTCTTC. This gives the protein CAIRPGTSSYNEQFF.

Comments on this clonotype: One base away lies a much larger clone, so this may be a sequencing read error. V is TRBV15 and J is TRBJ1-1, with 9 bases lining up with TRBD1. Germline-derived CDR1 and CDR2 are LNHNV and YYDKDF (reference sequence). There are 13 residues in the CDR3. For the CDR3, the DNA is TGTACCACCAGCAGAGATCGGGACAGGGCCGCTTTCTTT. This sequence encodes CTTSRDRDRAAFF.

This rearrangement joins TRBV15 to TRBJ1-1; unclear D gene. CDR3 length: 13 residues. Between the trimmed V and J ends, which lost 0 bases and 7 bases, there was a span of 9 bases. From germline, CDR1 is LNHNV and CDR2 YYDKDF (reference sequence). The CDR3 protein is CATSRDLQYEAFF. The CDR3 DNA reads TGTGCCACCAGCAGAGATCTGCAATATGAAGCTTTCTTT.

This clonotype was detected many times. The V and J genes are TRBV5-1 and TRBJ2-1; TRBD2 matches 7 bases. The CDR3 runs 15 residues. Germline lookup yields CDR1 SGHRS and CDR2 YFSETQ. J gave up 5 bases and V 4 bases, and 9 bases lay outside the gene matches. The CDR3 region has the DNA TGCGCCAGCAGCACTAAAGCGGGAAAGAACAATGAGCAGTTCTTC. Encoded protein: CASSTKAGKNNEQFF.

This clonotype showed up many times. The chain joins TRBV28 to TRBJ1-3; no reliable D call. The CDR3 extends over 14 amino acids. Germline V gene lookup returns CDR1 MDHEN and CDR2 SYDVKM. The ends were cut back, 6 bases at V and 2 bases at J, with 11 bases in the middle. The CDR3 DNA is TGTGCCAGCAGCTCTATGGGTACTGGAAACACCATATATTTT. Amino acids: CASSSMGTGNTIYF. Using reference TRBV28 and TRBJ1-3 for the parts outside the CDR3, the full variable domain is DVKVTQSSRYLVKRTGEKVFLECVQDMDHENMFWYRQDPGLGLRLIYFSYDVKMKEKGDIPEGYSVSREKKERFSLILESASTNQTSMYLCASSSMGTGNTIYFGEGSWLTVV.

This clonotype was seen a few times. The V and J genes are TRBV12-3 or TRBV12-4 and TRBJ1-1, with 8 nucleotides matching TRBD1. Losses at the gene ends were 6 bases for V and 4 bases for J; bases not matched to a gene: 4. The CDR3 has 13 residues. The CDR3, as DNA: TGTGCCAGCAGCAGGACAGGGTTCACTGAAGCTTTCTTT. Protein: CASSRTGFTEAFF.

This clonotype occurred many times. Its ends do not fully match the called genes, so a read error is possible. The genes are TRBV7-7 and TRBJ2-5, with 8 bases fitting TRBD2. CDR3 length equals 17 residues. From germline, CDR1 is SSHAT and CDR2 FNYEAQ (reference sequence). In DNA form, the CDR3 reads TGTGCTAGCAGCTTCGGACGGGAGGGCCGGGGAGCAGAGACCCAGTACTTC. Encoded protein: CASSFGREGRGAETQYF.

This clonotype was recorded a few times. The chain joins TRBV6-1 to TRBJ1-5, with 7 bases matching TRBD1. This CDR3 has 17 residues. Trimming removed 5 bases from V and 0 bases from J; junction bases left unmatched: 10. Germline CDR1 MNHNS, CDR2 SASEGT. CDR3 in amino acids: CASSTHGTDYSNQPQHF. The CDR3 DNA is TGTGCCAGCAGTACCCACGGGACAGATTATAGCAATCAGCCCCAGCATTTT.

The chain combines TRBV4-1 with TRBJ2-2, with TRBD2 as a possible D gene (6 bases). Trimming removed 0 bases at V and 7 bases at J, with 15 bases between. Germline V gives CDR1 MGHRA, CDR2 YSYEKL. The CDR3 is 16 residues long. CDR3 loop: CASSQDQRLEVGELFF. The CDR3 nucleotides are TGCGCCAGCAGCCAAGATCAGAGACTAGAGGTCGGGGAGCTGTTTTTT.

This clonotype was seen a few times. A much larger clone differs by one base, so this may be a read error. CDR3 nucleotide sequence: TGTGCCAGCAGTAAGCCTACGACCACTGAAGCTCTCTTT. Its translation: CASSKPTTTEALF. The gene calls are TRBV6-1 and TRBJ1-1; the D is unclear. The CDR3 consists of 13 residues. Germline values: CDR1 MNHNS, CDR2 SASEGT.

This clonotype was recorded at least ten times. This sequence joins TRBV6-5 and TRBJ2-5, with TRBD1 as a possible D gene (6 bases). Germline CDR1 and CDR2: MNHEY and SVGAGI. CDR3 length: 15 residues. V was shortened by 0 bases and J by 5 bases, with 13 bases between the two germline ends. CDR3 amino acids: CASSYSSDTGETQYF. The CDR3 nucleotides read TGTGCCAGCAGTTACTCGTCTGATACAGGGGAGACCCAGTACTTC.

This clonotype came up a few times. This sequence joins TRBV6-1 and TRBJ1-5; D not resolved. Trimming stripped 3 bases from V and 5 bases from J, with 8 bases between. Germline V gene lookup returns CDR1 MNHNS and CDR2 SASEGT. This CDR3 has 13 residues. CDR3 nucleotides: TGTGCCAGCAGTGACATAAGGGATCAGCCCCAGCATTTT. Translated, it gives CASSDIRDQPQHF.

This clonotype was seen at least ten times. CDR3 in amino acids: CASSLETGGKYTQYF. DNA for the CDR3: TGTGCCAGCAGCTTAGAGACAGGAGGGAAATATACGCAGTATTTT. The chain is built from TRBV11-2 and TRBJ2-3, with D perhaps given as TRBD1 or TRBD2 (6 bases each). CDR1 SGHAT and CDR2 FQNNGV come from the germline V gene. The CDR3 totals 15 residues. Trimming removed 0 bases from V and 7 bases from J, with 14 bases in between.

Of note for this clonotype: Just one base apart from a much larger clone, this may be a read error. The gene calls are TRBV18 and TRBJ2-5; a possible D gene is TRBD2 (5 bases). Germline values: CDR1 KGHSH, CDR2 LQKENI. The CDR3 length is 14 residues. In DNA form, the CDR3 reads TGTGCCAGCTCATCACCATGGGAGATAGAGACCCAGTACTTC. Translating gives CASSSPWEIETQYF.

The chain combines TRBV28 with TRBJ2-7; 9 nucleotides agree with TRBD2. V was clipped by 4 bases and J by 6 bases; unmatched bases: 10. The CDR3 is 15 amino acids. From germline, CDR1 is MDHEN and CDR2 SYDVKM. The CDR3 sequence is CASSSPGLAAPEQYF. The CDR3 bases are TGTGCCAGCAGTTCTCCGGGACTAGCAGCTCCCGAGCAGTACTTC.

This clonotype was counted only a few times. This chain links TRBV18 with TRBJ2-7, with 8 bases fitting TRBD1. This CDR3 region has 16 residues. V shed 2 bases, J shed 5 bases, and the junction held 11 bases outside the gene matches. CDR1 KGHSH and CDR2 LQKENI come from the germline V gene. CDR3 in DNA: TGTGCCAGCTCACCAATTGGAGGACAGGGTAGGGACGAGCAGTACTTC. Translation gives CASSPIGGQGRDEQYF.

This clonotype was observed many times. The rearrangement uses TRBV11-2 and TRBJ2-1; TRBD2 agrees at 11 bases. The CDR3 has 17 amino acids. V gave up 1 base and J gave up 6 bases; unmatched junction bases: 8. CDR1 is SGHAT, CDR2 FQNNGV, per germline. DNA of the CDR3: TGTGCCAGCAGCTTAGCCTCAACCGGGACTAGCGGCAATGAGCAGTTCTTC. Protein: CASSLASTGTSGNEQFF. Variable domain in full (rest from reference TRBV11-2 and TRBJ2-1): EAGVAQSPRYKIIEKRQSVAFWCNPISGHATLYWYQQILGQGPKLLIQFQNNGVVDDSQLPKDRFSAERLKGVDSTLKIQPAKLEDSAVYLCASSLASTGTSGNEQFFGPGTRLTVL.

The DNA of the CDR3 is TGCAGTGCTAGAGATGGGACTAGCGGGAGTCCCGAGCAGTACTTC. Protein product: CSARDGTSGSPEQYF. This chain links TRBV20-1 with TRBJ2-7; the match to TRBD2 covers 14 bases. The CDR3 covers 15 residues. From germline, CDR1 is DFQATT and CDR2 SNEGSKA (reference sequence). Trimming took 0 bases from V and 6 from J; bases not matched to a gene: 4.

In this sample, this clonotype turned up many times. The V gene is TRBV20-1, the J gene TRBJ1-1; 8 bases align to TRBD1. V shed 6 bases and J 8 bases; nucleotides not matched to a gene: 8. CDR1 and CDR2 (germline): DFQATT, SNEGSKA (reference sequence). The CDR3 extends over 12 amino acids. The CDR3 spells CSATGQAVEAFF. CDR3 nucleotides: TGCAGTGCGACGGGACAGGCGGTAGAAGCTTTCTTT.

This clonotype was found many times. The chain uses TRBV3-1 and TRBJ1-5; 7 nucleotides align to TRBD1. V dropped 3 bases and J dropped 8; count of bases not matched to a gene: 4. Germline lookup yields CDR1 LGHDT and CDR2 YNNKEL (reference sequence). CDR3 length equals 13 residues. CDR3 amino acids: CASSQNTGEPQHF. In nucleotides, the CDR3 is TGTGCCAGCAGCCAGAACACAGGGGAGCCCCAGCATTTT.

The sample holds a few counts of this clonotype. The chain carries TRBV7-2 and TRBJ2-6; D remains unclear. The CDR3 has 15 residues. Germline CDR1 reads SGHTA; CDR2 reads FQGNSA. Trimming removed 5 bases from V and 0 bases from J, with 8 bases in between. Here the CDR3 reads CASSKQDSGANVLTF. The DNA of the CDR3 is TGTGCCAGCAGCAAACAAGACTCTGGGGCCAACGTCCTGACTTTC.

The chain employs TRBV5-4 and TRBJ2-3; 14 bases are a match to TRBD2. V dropped 4 bases and J dropped 4; count of bases not matched to a gene: 5. This CDR3 has 16 residues. CDR1 is SGHNT and CDR2 is YYREEE in the germline V gene (reference sequence). CDR3 bases: TGTGCCAGCAGCATGAGACTAGCGGGAGGGGCAGATACGCAGTATTTT. It is translated as CASSMRLAGGADTQYF.

Many counts were recorded for this clonotype. The chain is built from TRBV7-9 and TRBJ2-3; 13 nucleotides agree with TRBD2. Germline loops: CDR1 SEHNR, CDR2 FQNEAQ (reference sequence). The CDR3 runs to 16 residues. Trimming cost V 5 bases and J 1 base; bases outside gene matches: 3. The CDR3 protein is CASSIGLAGGTDTQYF. CDR3 in DNA: TGTGCCAGCAGCATAGGACTAGCGGGGGGCACAGATACGCAGTATTTT.

This clonotype was seen many times. This chain joins TRBV12-3 or TRBV12-4 and TRBJ2-2; tentative D call: TRBD1 (6 bases). This CDR3 has 16 amino acids. Trimming took off 2 bases at V and 1 base at J, with 11 bases between the two ends. The CDR3 coding sequence is TGTGCCAGCAGTTTAAAGGGGACACGGAACACCGGGGAGCTGTTTTTT. Encoded protein: CASSLKGTRNTGELFF.

This clonotype turned up a few times. The gene calls are TRBV19 and TRBJ1-3; D unresolved. The V gene's germline CDR1 is LNHDA and CDR2 SQIVND (reference sequence). CDR3 length: 14 residues. V was trimmed by 10 bases and J by 5 bases, leaving 18 bases between them. In DNA, the CDR3 is TGTGCCACCGCGGACGGAGGAGATCGAAACACCATATATTTT. Translated, it gives CATADGGDRNTIYF. Full variable domain (outside the CDR3, taken from reference TRBV19 and TRBJ1-3): DGGITQSPKYLFRKEGQNVTLSCEQNLNHDAMYWYRQDPGQGLRLIYYSQIVNDFQKGDIAEGYSVSREKKESFPLTVTSAQKNPTAFYLCATADGGDRNTIYFGEGSWLTVV.

This clonotype came up many times. The genes are TRBV2 and TRBJ2-3, with no clear D. V dropped 3 bases and J dropped 2 bases, with 15 bases sitting between them. CDR3 size: 16 residues. Germline V gene lookup returns CDR1 SNHLY and CDR2 FYNNEI. The chain's CDR3 is CASSDVVEGATDTQYF. DNA of the CDR3: TGTGCCAGCAGTGACGTCGTTGAAGGCGCCACAGATACGCAGTATTTT.

V usage is TRBV7-8 and J usage is TRBJ2-1; 13 positions match TRBD2. The CDR3 runs to 19 residues. The junction had 16 bases not matched to a gene; V was cut back by 4 bases and J by 7 bases. The germline gives CDR1 SGHVS, CDR2 FQNEAQ. The CDR3 protein is CASSSTPTSGRRMVNEQFF. The CDR3 nucleotides read TGTGCCAGCAGCTCCACTCCGACTAGCGGGAGGCGTATGGTGAATGAGCAGTTCTTC.

This clonotype was recorded at least ten times. V usage is TRBV28 and J usage is TRBJ2-7; 12 bases fit TRBD2. The CDR3 is 17 residues long. Germline V CDR1 and CDR2: MDHEN, SYDVKM. V dropped 6 bases and J dropped 3; count of bases not matched to a gene: 12. CDR3 protein: CASRAPVMTSGSYEQYF. In DNA form, the CDR3 reads TGTGCCAGCAGAGCTCCGGTGATGACTAGCGGGAGCTACGAGCAGTACTTC.

This clonotype has a count of ten or more. The chain links TRBV6-2 or TRBV6-3 to TRBJ2-2; D is undetermined. The CDR3 loop spans 14 amino acids. The germline CDR1 and CDR2 sequences are MNHEY and SVGEGT. V lost 7 bases, J lost 0 bases, and 9 bases lay in between. The CDR3 DNA reads as TGTGCCAGCATCCGGGTCGCGAACACCGGGGAGCTGTTTTTT. Protein: CASIRVANTGELFF.